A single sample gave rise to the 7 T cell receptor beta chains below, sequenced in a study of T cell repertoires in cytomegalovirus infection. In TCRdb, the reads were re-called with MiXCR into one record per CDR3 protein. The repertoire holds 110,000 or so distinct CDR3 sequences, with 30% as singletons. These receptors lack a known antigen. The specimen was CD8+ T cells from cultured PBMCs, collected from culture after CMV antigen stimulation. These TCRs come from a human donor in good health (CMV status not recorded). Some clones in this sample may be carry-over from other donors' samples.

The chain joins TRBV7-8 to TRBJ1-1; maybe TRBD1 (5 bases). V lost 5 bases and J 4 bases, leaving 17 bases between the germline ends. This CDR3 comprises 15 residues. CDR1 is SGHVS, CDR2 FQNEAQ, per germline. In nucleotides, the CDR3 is TGTGCCAGCAGCCCAAGTCTAGAGGGGAGCACTGAAGCTTTCTTT. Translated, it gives CASSPSLEGSTEAFF.

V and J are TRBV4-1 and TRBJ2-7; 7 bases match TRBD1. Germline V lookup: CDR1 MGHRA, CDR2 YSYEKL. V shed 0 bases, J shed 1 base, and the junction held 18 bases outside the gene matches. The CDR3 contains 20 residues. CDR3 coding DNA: TGCGCCAGCAGCCAAGATACACCCCGACACAGGGGAAAGGGGTCCTACGAGCAGTACTTC. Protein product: CASSQDTPRHRGKGSYEQYF.

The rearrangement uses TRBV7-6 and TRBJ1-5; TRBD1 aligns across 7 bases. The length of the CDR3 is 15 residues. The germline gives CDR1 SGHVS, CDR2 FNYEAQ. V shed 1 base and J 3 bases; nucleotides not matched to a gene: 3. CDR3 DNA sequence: TGTGCCAGCAGCTTAGGACAGGGTATCAATCAGCCCCAGCATTTT. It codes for CASSLGQGINQPQHF.

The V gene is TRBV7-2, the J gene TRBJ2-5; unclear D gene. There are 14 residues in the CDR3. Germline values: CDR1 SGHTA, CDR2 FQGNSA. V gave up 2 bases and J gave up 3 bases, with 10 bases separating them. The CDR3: CASSLLDVEETQYF. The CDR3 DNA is TGTGCCAGCAGCTTACTGGATGTTGAAGAGACCCAGTACTTC. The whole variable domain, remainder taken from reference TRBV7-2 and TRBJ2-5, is GAGVSQSPSNKVTEKGKDVELRCDPISGHTALYWYRQSLGQGLEFLIYFQGNSAPDKSGLPSDRFSAERTGGSVSTLTIQRTQQEDSAVYLCASSLLDVEETQYFGPGTRLLVL.

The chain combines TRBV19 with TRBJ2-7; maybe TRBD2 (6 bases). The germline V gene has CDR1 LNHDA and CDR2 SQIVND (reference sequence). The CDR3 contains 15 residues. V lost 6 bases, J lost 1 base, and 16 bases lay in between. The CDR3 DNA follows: TGTGCCAGTAGCCGGGGGAGGAGTTTATCCTACGAGCAGTACTTC. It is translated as CASSRGRSLSYEQYF.

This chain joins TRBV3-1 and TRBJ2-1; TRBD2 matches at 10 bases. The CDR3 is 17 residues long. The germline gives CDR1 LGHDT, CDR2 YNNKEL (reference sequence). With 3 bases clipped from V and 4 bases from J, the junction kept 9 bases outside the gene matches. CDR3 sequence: CASSQVPGLAEYNEQFF. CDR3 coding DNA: TGTGCCAGCAGCCAGGTACCCGGACTAGCGGAATACAATGAGCAGTTCTTC.

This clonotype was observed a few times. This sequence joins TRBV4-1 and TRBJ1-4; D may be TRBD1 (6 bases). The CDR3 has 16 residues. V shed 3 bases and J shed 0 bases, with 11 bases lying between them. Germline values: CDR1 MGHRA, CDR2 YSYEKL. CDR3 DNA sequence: TGCGCCAGCAGCCACGACGGACAGCCAACTAATGAAAAACTGTTTTTT. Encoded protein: CASSHDGQPTNEKLFF.